A selection of T cell receptor beta chains follows, all from one sample in a study of OX40 agonist ivuxolimab in advanced cancers. Sequencing used immunoSEQ multiplex PCR; TCRdb keeps in-frame clones, though not all of them. The sample shows more than 75,000 clones, 70% to 90% of them seen only once. The specimen comprised CD4+ or CD8+ T cells sorted from blood, sampled in a trial of the OX40 agonist ivuxolimab. The origin of the receptors is an adult with an advanced solid tumor such as melanoma, head and neck, liver or kidney cancer. CDR3s include the opening cysteine and the closing phenylalanine or tryptophan. Fields, in order: clone size, J gene, V gene, D gene, CDR3 protein, CDR3 DNA. The D gene is left open where the match is weak. Clone size is given for some rows only: seen once, a few or many times, or a class if the clone is expanded.

size: once
J: TRBJ2-7
V: TRBV7-2
D: TRBD2
CDR3: CASSLAQGLASYEQYF
DNA: TGTGCCAGCAGCTTAGCCCAGGGACTAGCATCCTACGAGCAGTACTTC

size: -
J: TRBJ2-5
V: TRBV19
D: TRBD2
CDR3: CASSPGTSGANFKETQYF
DNA: TGTGCCAGTAGTCCGGGGACTAGCGGGGCAAATTTCAAAGAGACCCAGTACTTC

size: -
J: TRBJ2-3
V: TRBV5-4
D: -
CDR3: CASSFGPPREDTQYF
DNA: TGTGCCAGCAGCTTTGGACCCCCGAGGGAAGATACGCAGTATTTT

size: -
J: TRBJ2-1
V: TRBV15
D: -
CDR3: CATSGQGGFNEQFF
DNA: TGTGCCACCTCGGGGCAGGGCGGGTTCAATGAGCAGTTCTTC

size: -
J: TRBJ2-3
V: TRBV2
D: TRBD1
CDR3: CASSGQGALSTDTQYF
DNA: TGTGCCAGCAGTGGACAGGGGGCACTTAGCACAGATACGCAGTATTTT

size: -
J: TRBJ1-2
V: TRBV30
D: TRBD1
CDR3: CAWRVPDRELTNGYTF
DNA: TGTGCCTGGAGGGTCCCGGACAGGGAACTAACTAATGGCTACACCTTC

size: -
J: TRBJ2-3
V: TRBV7-2
D: TRBD2
CDR3: CASSFELAGGFRYF
DNA: TGTGCCAGCAGCTTCGAACTAGCGGGGGGGTTTAGGTATTTT

size: -
J: TRBJ2-2
V: TRBV9
D: TRBD2
CDR3: CASSALAGGTNTGELFF
DNA: TGTGCCAGCAGCGCGCTGGCGGGAGGCACGAACACCGGGGAGCTGTTTTTT

size: -
J: TRBJ2-2
V: TRBV6-5
D: TRBD2
CDR3: CASSQWTGGGELFF
DNA: TGTGCCAGCAGTCAATGGACGGGAGGCGGGGAGCTGTTTTTT

size: -
J: TRBJ2-3
V: TRBV5-1
D: -
CDR3: CASSLGSRGGTDTQYF
DNA: TGCGCCAGCAGCTTGGGGTCGAGGGGTGGCACAGATACGCAGTATTTT

size: -
J: TRBJ2-5
V: TRBV15
D: -
CDR3: CATSRDGGQETQYF
DNA: TGTGCCACCAGCAGAGATGGTGGTCAAGAGACCCAGTACTTC

size: once
J: TRBJ1-4
V: TRBV4-2
D: TRBD1
CDR3: CASSPRQGRGNEKLFF
DNA: TGTGCCAGCAGCCCCCGACAGGGCAGGGGTAATGAAAAACTGTTTTTT

size: -
J: TRBJ2-1
V: TRBV19
D: TRBD2
CDR3: CASSSTSGRIYNEQFF
DNA: TGTGCCAGTAGTAGTACTAGCGGGAGGATTTACAATGAGCAGTTCTTC

size: -
J: TRBJ2-7
V: TRBV5-1
D: -
CDR3: CASSQDSYEQYF
DNA: TGCGCCAGCAGCCAGGACAGCTACGAGCAGTACTTC

size: few
J: TRBJ2-3
V: TRBV5-1
D: -
CDR3: CASSYSTDTQYF
DNA: TGCGCCAGCAGCTATAGCACAGATACGCAGTATTTT

size: -
J: TRBJ2-2
V: TRBV19
D: TRBD1
CDR3: CASSLGTANTGELFF
DNA: TGTGCCAGTAGTCTTGGGACAGCGAACACCGGGGAGCTGTTTTTT

size: few
J: TRBJ2-7
V: TRBV4-2
D: -
CDR3: CASSQERDHPSYEQYF
DNA: TGTGCCAGCAGCCAGGAGCGCGACCACCCGTCCTACGAGCAGTACTTC

size: -
J: TRBJ2-3
V: TRBV4-2
D: -
CDR3: CASSLTSTDTQYF
DNA: TGTGCCAGCAGCCTAACTAGCACAGATACGCAGTATTTT

size: -
J: TRBJ2-4
V: TRBV18
D: -
CDR3: CASSPLRGENIQYF
DNA: TGTGCCAGCTCACCACTTAGGGGGGAAAACATTCAGTACTTC

size: -
J: TRBJ1-1
V: TRBV18
D: -
CDR3: CASSPYGRDISEAFF
DNA: TGTGCCAGCTCACCATATGGCAGGGATATATCTGAAGCTTTCTTT

size: -
J: TRBJ1-2
V: TRBV18
D: TRBD1
CDR3: CASSPGTVANYGYTF
DNA: TGTGCCAGCTCACCCGGGACAGTCGCTAACTATGGCTACACCTTC

size: -
J: TRBJ1-1
V: TRBV7-4
D: -
CDR3: CASSLDHGVQAEAFF
DNA: TGTGCCAGCAGCTTAGACCACGGGGTACAGGCCGAGGCTTTCTTT

size: -
J: TRBJ2-2
V: TRBV2
D: TRBD2
CDR3: CASSGSGGFNTGELFF
DNA: TGTGCCAGCAGTGGAAGCGGGGGCTTCAACACCGGGGAGCTGTTTTTT

size: -
J: TRBJ1-1
V: TRBV7-7
D: -
CDR3: CASSPTMNTEAFF
DNA: TGTGCCAGCAGCCCCACAATGAACACTGAAGCTTTCTTT

size: -
J: TRBJ2-2
V: TRBV5-4
D: TRBD2
CDR3: CASSSGLAGATGELFF
DNA: TGTGCCAGCAGCTCGGGACTAGCGGGGGCCACCGGGGAGCTGTTTTTT

size: -
J: TRBJ2-5
V: TRBV19
D: TRBD1
CDR3: CASSMQGAQTQYF
DNA: TGTGCCAGTAGTATGCAGGGGGCCCAGACCCAGTACTTC

size: -
J: TRBJ2-3
V: TRBV5-1
D: -
CDR3: CASSLENTGLTDTQYF
DNA: TGCGCCAGCAGCTTGGAAAATACGGGACTCACAGATACGCAGTATTTT

size: once
J: TRBJ1-5
V: TRBV19
D: -
CDR3: CASKRSNQPQHF
DNA: TGTGCCAGTAAACGGAGCAATCAGCCCCAGCATTTT

size: -
J: TRBJ2-7
V: TRBV5-6
D: TRBD2
CDR3: CASSSGLAGFIEQYF
DNA: TGTGCCAGCAGCTCAGGACTAGCGGGGTTTATCGAGCAGTACTTC

size: -
J: TRBJ1-2
V: TRBV5-6
D: -
CDR3: CASSFWGGGHGYTF
DNA: TGTGCCAGCAGCTTTTGGGGTGGAGGGCATGGCTACACCTTC

size: -
J: TRBJ1-6
V: TRBV7-9
D: TRBD1
CDR3: CASSYLTGGLSPLHF
DNA: TGTGCCAGCAGCTACCTGACAGGGGGCCTTTCACCCCTCCACTTT

size: -
J: TRBJ2-6
V: TRBV7-2
D: -
CDR3: CASGSSGANVLTF
DNA: TGTGCCAGCGGAAGCTCTGGGGCCAACGTCCTGACTTTC

size: -
J: TRBJ1-5
V: TRBV5-1
D: -
CDR3: CASSLEGGNQPQHF
DNA: TGCGCCAGCAGCTTGGAGGGTGGCAATCAGCCCCAGCATTTT

size: -
J: TRBJ2-7
V: TRBV19
D: -
CDR3: CASSTRGQNYEQYF
DNA: TGTGCCAGTAGTACACGCGGGCAAAACTACGAGCAGTACTTC

size: -
J: TRBJ1-5
V: TRBV5-1
D: -
CDR3: CASSLVGNQPQHF
DNA: TGCGCCAGCAGCTTGGTGGGAAATCAGCCCCAGCATTTT

size: -
J: TRBJ1-2
V: TRBV7-2
D: -
CDR3: CASNLPLGEGNYGYTF
DNA: TGTGCCAGCAACTTGCCTTTGGGGGAGGGTAACTATGGCTACACCTTC

size: -
J: TRBJ2-5
V: TRBV19
D: -
CDR3: CASKDGAVSETQYF
DNA: TGTGCCAGTAAGGACGGGGCAGTTTCAGAGACCCAGTACTTC

size: -
J: TRBJ2-1
V: TRBV7-2
D: -
CDR3: CASSLSGPQFF
DNA: TGTGCCAGCAGCTTATCGGGACCGCAGTTCTTC

size: -
J: TRBJ1-1
V: TRBV27
D: TRBD1
CDR3: CASRPGQNLNTEAFF
DNA: TGTGCCAGCCGCCCGGGACAGAACTTGAACACTGAAGCTTTCTTT

size: -
J: TRBJ1-5
V: TRBV7-9
D: -
CDR3: CASSSDPGANQPQHF
DNA: TGTGCCAGCAGCTCCGATCCGGGGGCAAATCAGCCCCAGCATTTT

size: -
J: TRBJ2-7
V: TRBV28
D: TRBD1
CDR3: CASSPSGQSEQYF
DNA: TGTGCCAGCAGTCCCTCGGGACAGAGCGAGCAGTACTTC

size: -
J: TRBJ2-5
V: TRBV5-5
D: -
CDR3: CASSFQAAGSGVGETQYF
DNA: TGTGCCAGCAGCTTTCAAGCGGCGGGATCTGGGGTAGGAGAGACCCAGTACTTC

size: -
J: TRBJ2-5
V: TRBV5-1
D: -
CDR3: CASSEDQETQYF
DNA: TGCGCCAGCAGCGAAGATCAAGAGACCCAGTACTTC

size: -
J: TRBJ2-3
V: TRBV19
D: -
CDR3: CASSIGTGTDTQYF
DNA: TGTGCCAGTAGTATCGGGACTGGCACAGATACGCAGTATTTT

size: -
J: TRBJ1-4
V: TRBV18
D: -
CDR3: CASSPPSKAGEKLFF
DNA: TGTGCCAGCTCACCACCATCTAAGGCCGGAGAAAAACTGTTTTTT

size: -
J: TRBJ2-5
V: TRBV7-3
D: -
CDR3: CASSLMQGDVHGTQYF
DNA: TGTGCCAGCAGCTTAATGCAAGGGGACGTCCATGGGACCCAGTACTTC

size: -
J: TRBJ2-5
V: TRBV7-3
D: -
CDR3: CASSFSVGETQYF
DNA: TGTGCCAGCAGCTTTAGCGTTGGTGAGACCCAGTACTTC

size: -
J: TRBJ2-7
V: TRBV27
D: TRBD1
CDR3: CASSSRDRNYEQYF
DNA: TGTGCCAGCAGTAGCCGGGACAGGAACTACGAGCAGTACTTC

size: -
J: TRBJ1-2
V: TRBV10-3
D: -
CDR3: CAISEGVQSGGYTF
DNA: TGTGCCATCAGTGAGGGGGTCCAGTCAGGGGGCTACACCTTC

size: -
J: TRBJ2-7
V: TRBV28
D: -
CDR3: CASSLEGYEQYF
DNA: TGTGCCAGCAGTTTAGAGGGCTACGAGCAGTACTTC

size: once
J: TRBJ2-1
V: TRBV9
D: -
CDR3: CASSPRTPEQFF
DNA: TGTGCCAGCAGCCCCCGGACTCCCGAGCAGTTCTTC

size: -
J: TRBJ2-1
V: TRBV29-1
D: -
CDR3: CSASSSQGNEQFF
DNA: TGCAGCGCCTCCTCCTCACAGGGAAATGAGCAGTTCTTC

size: -
J: TRBJ2-6
V: TRBV19
D: TRBD2
CDR3: CASSTLGLAGGHGGANVLTF
DNA: TGTGCCAGTAGTACCCTGGGACTAGCGGGAGGACATGGTGGGGCCAACGTCCTGACTTTC

size: -
J: TRBJ2-7
V: TRBV7-9
D: -
CDR3: CASSPPGQGGSYEQYF
DNA: TGTGCCAGCAGCCCCCCCGGTCAGGGGGGATCCTACGAGCAGTACTTC

size: -
J: TRBJ2-1
V: TRBV30
D: TRBD2
CDR3: CAWSVPRLAGVEQFF
DNA: TGTGCCTGGAGTGTACCGAGACTAGCGGGAGTGGAGCAGTTCTTC

size: -
J: TRBJ2-7
V: TRBV6-5
D: -
CDR3: CASRTGSFHEQYF
DNA: TGTGCCAGCAGAACAGGTAGTTTCCACGAGCAGTACTTC

size: once
J: TRBJ1-1
V: TRBV5-4
D: TRBD1
CDR3: CASSLPQGGGEAFF
DNA: TGTGCCAGCAGCCTACCGCAGGGGGGTGGTGAAGCTTTCTTT

size: -
J: TRBJ1-6
V: TRBV19
D: -
CDR3: CASVDSTNSPLHF
DNA: TGTGCCAGCGTAGACTCTACTAATTCACCCCTCCACTTT